The text below deals with one TCR beta chain. Germline V lookup: CDR1 SGDLS, CDR2 YYNGEE. The CDR3 is 15 residues long. V was cut by 7 bases and J by 3 bases, with 18 bases left in between. The sample comes from a study of low-dose radiotherapy and immunotherapy resistance in tumors. TRAV and TRBV primers primed cDNA for both TCRalpha and TCRbeta. Both a constant-region primer and a V-primer adapter served to amplify TCRs across 15 to 25 PCR cycles. TCRdb re-derived calls from the reads in MiXCR, one entry per CDR3 protein. The table lists roughly 56,000 distinct CDR3 sequences, roughly 23% of them singletons. Time point defined: after trial treatment. Treatment in this sample: LDRT plus nivolumab, ipilimumab, low-dose cyclophosphamide and aspirin (RACIN trial).

The V gene is TRBV9, the J gene TRBJ2-3; D is undetermined. The TCR was taken from a male donor with prostate cancer. The specimen was PBMCs, collected after low-dose radiotherapy plus immunotherapy. CDR3: CASGSGSGWTDTQYF. The CDR3 region has the DNA TGTGCCAGCGGGTCAGGATCTGGATGGACAGATACGCAGTATTTT. Using reference TRBV9 and TRBJ2-3 for the parts outside the CDR3, the full variable domain is DSGVTQTPKHLITATGQRVTLRCSPRSGDLSVYWYQQSLDQGLQFLIQYYNGEERAKGNILERFSAQQFPDLHSELNLSSLELGDSALYFCASGSGSGWTDTQYFGPGTRLTVL.